The clone carrying this T cell receptor beta chain was detected many times. TCRdb called the 5' RACE reads again in MiXCR, with one record for every CDR3 protein. The sample gives tens of thousands of distinct CDR3 sequences, less than 2.5% of which show up once; around 3% is in the top ten. This sample is drawn from a study of neurological immune-mediated disorders. Germline-derived CDR1 and CDR2 are SGHTA and FQGNSA. CDR3 size: 16 residues. V was cut by 2 bases and J by 1 base, with 14 bases left in between. The clonotype was recovered from a man between 50 and 59 years old with multiple sclerosis. The chain uses TRBV7-2 and TRBJ1-1; D not certain. Material: PBMCs. The CDR3 sequence: CASSLMGMGANTEAFF. CDR3 DNA sequence: TGTGCCAGCAGCTTAATGGGGATGGGTGCGAACACTGAAGCTTTCTTT.